A selection of T cell receptor beta chains follows, all from one sample in a study of T cells in Graves' hyperthyroidism and ophthalmopathy. Using its own MiXCR run on the multiplex PCR reads, TCRdb lists one record per CDR3 protein. The sample carries fewer than 900,000 distinct CDR3 sequences, around 15% recorded once. Sequences were obtained from blood. The receptors originated from a man younger than 35 with Graves' hyperthyroidism. Each CDR3 is given with its conserved first and last residue. A D gene is named only where the DNA matches it firmly. Size values are once, few and many counts, or a class for expanded clones, and some rows have none.

v_call	d_call	clone_size	j_call	cdr3_aa	cdr3_nt
TRBV18	.	many	TRBJ2-7	CASSPSPRVYEQYF	TGTGCCAGCTCACCAAGTCCCCGGGTCTACGAGCAGTACTTC
TRBV7-3	TRBD2	few	TRBJ2-1	CASSLSGSDSSYNEQFF	TGTGCCAGCAGCTTAAGCGGGAGCGACAGCTCCTACAATGAGCAGTTCTTC
TRBV29-1	TRBD1	many	TRBJ2-2	CSVGGTGGPTNTGELFF	TGCAGCGTGGGTGGGACAGGGGGCCCTACGAACACCGGGGAGCTGTTTTTT
TRBV28	TRBD2	many	TRBJ2-7	CASSLSRAGSSEQYF	TGTGCCAGCAGCCTTTCCCGAGCGGGATCTTCCGAGCAGTACTTC
TRBV2	.	.	TRBJ1-1	CASSAWGTEAFF	TGTGCCAGCAGCGCCTGGGGCACTGAAGCTTTCTTT
TRBV20-1	.	once	TRBJ1-5	CSATNGNQPQHF	TGCAGTGCCACCAATGGTAACCAGCCCCAGCATTTT
TRBV10-3	.	.	TRBJ1-3	CAISGAAGNTIYF	TGTGCCATCAGTGGGGCAGCCGGAAACACCATATATTTT
TRBV7-8	.	many	TRBJ1-1	CASRVGQNTEAFF	TGTGCCAGTAGAGTGGGCCAGAACACTGAAGCTTTCTTT
TRBV24-1	TRBD1	.	TRBJ2-4	CATSDADRVKNIQYF	TGTGCCACCAGTGACGCGGACAGGGTCAAAAACATTCAGTACTTC
TRBV20-1	.	.	TRBJ1-4	CSASLGRHEKLFF	TGCAGTGCTAGCTTGGGCCGGCATGAAAAACTGTTTTTT
TRBV18	TRBD1	many	TRBJ1-2	CASSQGAQYGYTF	TGTGCCAGCTCACAGGGGGCGCAGTATGGCTACACCTTC
TRBV28	TRBD1	many	TRBJ2-7	CASRGGQGAYEQYF	TGTGCCAGCAGGGGGGGACAGGGGGCCTACGAGCAGTACTTC
TRBV6-1	TRBD2	few	TRBJ2-7	CASSSIAGGLYEQYF	TGTGCCAGCAGTTCTATAGCGGGAGGCCTATACGAGCAGTACTTC
TRBV12-3/TRBV12-4	.	many	TRBJ2-7	CASSPTFRGGEQYF	TGTGCCAGCAGTCCGACCTTCCGAGGTGGCGAGCAGTACTTC
TRBV13	.	.	TRBJ2-1	CASSARGRQSSYNEQFF	TGTGCCAGCAGCGCTAGGGGGAGGCAGAGCTCCTACAATGAGCAGTTCTTC
TRBV9	TRBD1	.	TRBJ2-5	CASSASPGQQETQYF	TGTGCCAGCAGCGCGTCACCGGGACAGCAAGAGACCCAGTACTTC
TRBV5-8	.	many	TRBJ2-1	CASSLTWGSNEQFF	TGTGCCAGCAGCCTCACGTGGGGAAGCAATGAGCAGTTCTTC
TRBV30	.	few	TRBJ1-5	CAWSSLNQPQHF	TGTGCCTGGAGTAGCCTGAATCAGCCCCAGCATTTT
TRBV6-2/TRBV6-3	.	many	TRBJ1-1	CASSYVGGRRTEAFF	TGTGCCAGCAGTTACGTGGGAGGACGAAGGACTGAAGCTTTCTTT
TRBV5-1	.	.	TRBJ1-5	CASSPEQGANQPQHF	TGCGCCAGCAGCCCGGAACAGGGTGCCAATCAGCCCCAGCATTTT
TRBV24-1	.	few	TRBJ1-5	CATSAAYGAEGNQPQHF	TGTGCCACCAGTGCCGCTTACGGGGCGGAAGGCAATCAGCCCCAGCATTTT
TRBV7-6	.	.	TRBJ1-1	CASSLGHGVEAFF	TGTGCCAGCAGCTTAGGACATGGTGTCGAAGCTTTCTTT
TRBV20-1	.	few	TRBJ1-5	CSAPLLGRSNQPQHF	TGCAGTGCCCCCCTCCTTGGTAGAAGCAATCAGCCCCAGCATTTT
TRBV27	TRBD2	few	TRBJ2-5	CASSTGLAGGGGTQYF	TGTGCCAGCAGTACCGGACTAGCGGGAGGCGGGGGGACCCAGTACTTC
TRBV20-1	.	many	TRBJ2-3	CSARDLQGRDTQYF	TGCAGTGCTAGAGATCTACAGGGAAGAGATACGCAGTATTTT
TRBV7-6	TRBD2	.	TRBJ2-5	CASSLPGGLAGGHNQETQYF	TGTGCCAGCAGCTTACCCGGAGGCCTAGCGGGAGGGCACAACCAAGAGACCCAGTACTTC
TRBV5-5	.	many	TRBJ2-5	CASSLVGEETQYF	TGTGCCAGCAGTTTGGTAGGGGAGGAGACCCAGTACTTC
TRBV3-1	TRBD2	.	TRBJ2-5	CASSQASGSGREETQYF	TGTGCCAGCAGCCAAGCTAGTGGTAGCGGGAGGGAAGAGACCCAGTACTTC
TRBV18	TRBD2	many	TRBJ2-1	CASSPSTSGRHEQFF	TGTGCCAGCTCACCATCAACTAGCGGGAGACATGAGCAGTTCTTC
TRBV19	TRBD1	many	TRBJ1-2	CATEDRVGRYGYTF	TGTGCCACCGAAGACAGGGTTGGGCGCTATGGCTACACCTTC
TRBV30	TRBD1	many	TRBJ2-5	CAWGVDRESVETQYF	TGTGCCTGGGGGGTGGACAGGGAAAGTGTAGAGACCCAGTACTTC
TRBV29-1	.	.	TRBJ2-7	CSVGQDEQYF	TGCAGCGTTGGACAGGACGAGCAGTACTTC
TRBV29-1	.	.	TRBJ2-1	CSVTGGVSYNEQFF	TGCAGCGTTACAGGGGGGGTCTCCTACAATGAGCAGTTCTTC
TRBV15	.	few	TRBJ1-1	CATSRGGPGLNTEAFF	TGTGCCACCAGCAGGGGGGGCCCAGGATTGAACACTGAAGCTTTCTTT